Below, 27 T cell receptor beta chains from the same sample are listed, as sequenced in a study of graft-versus-host responses after intestinal transplantation. The method was immunoSEQ multiplex PCR; TCRdb's version includes in-frame clones alone and lacks a portion of them. The sample shows 84,000 or so clones, approximately 92% of them seen only once. For these TCRs, the target antigens are not known. The sample was unstimulated CD4+ T cells sorted from spleen or lymph node cells, taken before intestinal transplant. The receptors come from a human donor who received an intestinal transplant.

The chain couples TRBV5-1 to TRBJ2-2; the match to TRBD2 covers 14 bases. Germline lookup yields CDR1 SGHRS and CDR2 YFSETQ. This CDR3 has 16 amino acids. The J segment lost 7 bases and the V segment lost 3 bases, leaving 5 bases of the junction unmatched. DNA for the CDR3: TGCGCCAGCAGCTCGGGACTAGCGGGAGACGGCGGGGAGCTGTTTTTT. Translating it yields CASSSGLAGDGGELFF.

The chain has TRBV7-3 and TRBJ2-2, with a weak D call TRBD2 (6 bases). Germline V CDR1 and CDR2: SGHTA, FQGTGA. With 5 bases removed from V and 4 bases from J, the gap between germline ends came to 11 bases. The CDR3 consists of 14 residues. Written as DNA, the CDR3 is TGTGCCAGCAGCCGGGGGTCTAGCACCGGGGAGCTGTTTTTT. Translated: CASSRGSSTGELFF. The full variable domain, its missing parts supplied by reference TRBV7-3 and TRBJ2-2, is GAGVSQTPSNKVTEKGKYVELRCDPISGHTALYWYRQSLGQGPEFLIYFQGTGAADDSGLPNDRFFAVRPEGSVSTLKIQRTERGDSAVYLCASSRGSSTGELFFGEGSRLTVL.

The chain links TRBV7-9 to TRBJ1-1; 9 positions agree with TRBD1. Germline V gene data show CDR1 as SEHNR and CDR2 as FQNEAQ (reference sequence). Trimming took 7 bases from V and 6 from J; bases not matched to a gene: 6. The CDR3 is 13 residues long. The CDR3, as DNA: TGTGCCAGCACCTCTACAGGGGGCGCTGAAGCTTTCTTT. Residues: CASTSTGGAEAFF.

This clone was recorded once. The CDR3 here is CASGSPAPGQPYEQYF. CDR3 DNA sequence: TGTGCTAGTGGTTCCCCCGCCCCGGGACAGCCCTACGAGCAGTACTTC. V usage is TRBV12-5 and J usage is TRBJ2-5; 7 bases are a match to TRBD1. The closer fit of TRBJ2-7 to the DNA end suggests the J call may be wrong. The CDR3 runs 16 residues. CDR1 is LGHNT and CDR2 is FRNRAP in the germline V gene.

V is TRBV6-1 and J is TRBJ1-1; the D is unclear. The length of the CDR3 is 14 residues. CDR1 MNHNS and CDR2 SASEGT come from the germline V gene. Trimming left V 4 bases short and J 8 bases short, with 17 bases between. The CDR3: CASSAPDRAFEAFF. The CDR3, as DNA: TGTGCCAGCAGTGCCCCGGACCGAGCATTCGAAGCTTTCTTT.

The chain has TRBV5-1 and TRBJ1-2; a possible D gene is TRBD1 (6 bases). CDR1 is SGHRS, CDR2 YFSETQ, per germline. V was clipped by 0 bases and J by 2 bases, with 17 bases between them. This CDR3 contains 17 residues. CDR3 residues: CASSLVVGGRENYGYTF. The CDR3 DNA is TGCGCCAGCAGCTTGGTGGTCGGGGGGCGCGAGAACTATGGCTACACCTTC. The whole variable domain, remainder taken from reference TRBV5-1 and TRBJ1-2, is KAGVTQTPRYLIKTRGQQVTLSCSPISGHRSVSWYQQTPGQGLQFLFEYFSETQRNKGNFPGRFSGRQFSNSRSEMNVSTLELGDSALYLCASSLVVGGRENYGYTFGSGTRLTVV.

The chain carries TRBV15 and TRBJ2-5, with D possibly TRBD1 on 6 matching bases. In germline, CDR1 is LNHNV, CDR2 YYDKDF (reference sequence). The CDR3 runs to 12 residues. V was trimmed by 9 bases and J by 5 bases, leaving 13 bases between them. The CDR3: CATTGSGETQYF. The CDR3 nucleotides are TGTGCCACGACAGGCTCTGGGGAGACCCAGTACTTC. The full variable domain, completed using reference TRBV15 and TRBJ2-5, is DAMVIQNPRYQVTQFGKPVTLSCSQTLNHNVMYWYQQKSSQAPKLLFHYYDKDFNNEADTPDNFQSRRPNTSFCFLDIRSPGLGDTAMYLCATTGSGETQYFGPGTRLLVL.

This clone occurred once. This chain uses TRBV29-1 with TRBJ1-1; D not resolved. The CDR3 runs to 12 residues. V was cut by 8 bases and J by 1 base, with 11 bases left in between. From germline, CDR1 is SQVTM and CDR2 ANQGSEA. The CDR3 spells CSPGVANTEAFF. CDR3 in DNA: TGCAGCCCTGGGGTCGCGAACACTGAAGCTTTCTTT.

CDR3 nucleotides: TGCGCCAGCAGCTTGGGGGACAGGGATGGCGAGCAGTACTTC. This encodes CASSLGDRDGEQYF. This chain joins TRBV5-1 and TRBJ2-7; TRBD1 agrees at 9 bases. This CDR3 comprises 14 residues. The junction had 4 bases not matched to a gene; V was cut back by 0 bases and J by 6 bases. Germline-derived CDR1 and CDR2 are SGHRS and YFSETQ.

The chain links TRBV15 to TRBJ1-1, with 7 bases matching TRBD1. Germline V gene data show CDR1 as LNHNV and CDR2 as YYDKDF (reference sequence). The CDR3 consists of 14 residues. V trimming: 1 base; J trimming: 4 bases; junction bases outside the gene matches: 3. The DNA of the CDR3 is TGTGCCACCAGCAGAGGACAGGGCAGCACTGAAGCTTTCTTT. Its translation: CATSRGQGSTEAFF. The entire variable domain, with the rest obtained from reference TRBV15 and TRBJ1-1, is as follows: DAMVIQNPRYQVTQFGKPVTLSCSQTLNHNVMYWYQQKSSQAPKLLFHYYDKDFNNEADTPDNFQSRRPNTSFCFLDIRSPGLGDTAMYLCATSRGQGSTEAFFGQGTRLTVV.

The gene calls are TRBV5-8 and TRBJ1-2; D not resolved. CDR1 and CDR2 (germline): SGHTS, YDEGEE. Trimming pared 0 bases from V and 5 bases from J, leaving 5 bases between. The CDR3 has 12 amino acids. This CDR3 is CASSLERYGYTF. CDR3 nucleotides: TGTGCCAGCAGCTTGGAACGGTATGGCTACACCTTC.

The chain joins TRBV15 to TRBJ1-1, with 7 bases that match TRBD1. This CDR3 contains 14 residues. Germline V gene lookup returns CDR1 LNHNV and CDR2 YYDKDF (reference sequence). J gave up 1 base and V 6 bases, and 5 bases lay outside the gene matches. Here the CDR3 DNA reads TGTGCCACCAGTCCTTGGACAGGGAACACTGAAGCTTTCTTT. It codes for CATSPWTGNTEAFF.

The rearrangement uses TRBV2 and TRBJ2-5, with D perhaps matching TRBD2 (6 bases). The V end was cut by 8 bases, the J end by 1 base, with 11 bases between. The CDR3 is 13 residues long. Germline CDR1 is SNHLY and CDR2 is FYNNEI. DNA of the CDR3: TGTGCCAGCGGGGGGAGAATCCAAGAGACCCAGTACTTC. The encoded protein is CASGGRIQETQYF.

The genes are TRBV11-2 and TRBJ2-7; 9 nucleotides line up with TRBD1. V dropped 5 bases and J dropped 2; count of bases not matched to a gene: 4. This CDR3 contains 14 residues. Germline CDR1 SGHAT, CDR2 FQNNGV. CDR3 protein: CASSRGQGTYEQYF. CDR3 coding DNA: TGTGCCAGCAGCCGTGGACAGGGGACCTACGAGCAGTACTTC.

The chain recombines TRBV27 with TRBJ2-1; D not certain. CDR1 and CDR2 from the germline V gene are MNHEY and SMNVEV (reference sequence). The CDR3 runs 14 residues. Between the trimmed V and J ends, which lost 7 bases and 3 bases, there was a span of 13 bases. The CDR3 DNA sequence: TGTGCCAGCAAGGGCGGTTCTTTCTACAATGAGCAGTTCTTC. It yields the protein CASKGGSFYNEQFF.

The chain is built from TRBV27 and TRBJ2-5; D remains unclear. The V end lost 6 bases, the J end lost 2 bases, and 13 bases lay between the germline ends. There are 14 residues in the CDR3. Germline-derived CDR1 and CDR2 are MNHEY and SMNVEV (reference sequence). CDR3 coding DNA: TGTGCCAGCAGGTCGGCTTGGCAACAAGAGACCCAGTACTTC. Amino acids: CASRSAWQQETQYF.

CDR3 bases: TGTGCCAGCAGCACCCATCCACAGGGAAACCCCACAGATACGCAGTATTTT. Protein: CASSTHPQGNPTDTQYF. This rearrangement joins TRBV21-1 to TRBJ2-3; the table's D call of TRBD1 was not tested on the DNA. TRBV21-1 is recorded as a pseudogene. The CDR3 runs to 17 residues.

The chain is built from TRBV30 and TRBJ1-1; a possible D gene is TRBD1 (6 bases). Between the trimmed V and J ends, which lost 3 bases and 0 bases, there was a span of 17 bases. Germline V gene sequence: CDR1 GTSNPN, CDR2 SVGIG (reference sequence). The CDR3 has 16 residues. CDR3 residues: CAWRKRQGFMNTEAFF. CDR3 DNA: TGTGCCTGGAGAAAACGGCAGGGGTTCATGAACACTGAAGCTTTCTTT.

This clone was found once. The V call is TRBV6-5, the J call TRBJ1-2; D is unclear. V was pared by 5 bases and J by 7 bases, with 11 bases between. Germline lookup yields CDR1 MNHEY and CDR2 SVGAGI. The CDR3 runs to 12 residues. CDR3 region: CASSGPEVGYTF. CDR3 bases: TGTGCCAGCAGTGGCCCCGAGGTTGGCTACACCTTC.

The V gene is TRBV5-6, the J gene TRBJ1-4; D possibly corresponds to TRBD1 (6 bases). The CDR3 contains 16 residues. Between the trimmed V and J ends, which lost 3 bases and 1 base, there was a span of 13 bases. The V gene's germline CDR1 is SGHDT and CDR2 YYEEEE. In DNA form, the CDR3 reads TGTGCCAGCAGCTCCCTAAACAGGGAAACTAATGAAAAACTGTTTTTT. Protein product: CASSSLNRETNEKLFF.

This sequence joins TRBV10-3 and TRBJ2-5; D unresolved. The CDR3 loop spans 11 amino acids. V was cut by 2 bases and J by 2 bases, with 0 bases left in between. CDR1 is ENHRY, CDR2 SYGVKD, per germline. The CDR3 DNA reads TGTGCCATCAGTGAGCAAGAGACCCAGTACTTC. Residues: CAISEQETQYF.

J is TRBJ2-5 and V is TRBV6-5; 7 bases fit TRBD1. CDR1 is MNHEY, CDR2 SVGAGI, per germline. J lost 4 bases, V lost 5 bases, and 10 bases had no gene match. The CDR3 extends over 15 amino acids. The CDR3 region is CASSKTGTAVETQYF. For the CDR3, the DNA is TGTGCCAGCAGTAAAACCGGGACAGCGGTAGAGACCCAGTACTTC.

The rearrangement links TRBV29-1 to TRBJ2-1; 7 bases align to TRBD2. The junction had 8 bases not matched to a gene; V was cut back by 0 bases and J by 3 bases. The CDR3 covers 16 residues. Germline loops: CDR1 SQVTM, CDR2 ANQGSEA. CDR3 loop: CSVEDHGGRLYNEQFF. In nucleotides, the CDR3 is TGCAGCGTTGAAGATCACGGGGGGAGACTCTACAATGAGCAGTTCTTC.

The V gene is TRBV5-1, the J gene TRBJ2-7; the D gene is possibly TRBD1 (5 bases). The CDR3 is 15 amino acids. CDR1 and CDR2 (germline): SGHRS, YFSETQ. Between the trimmed V and J ends, which lost 4 bases and 3 bases, there was a span of 17 bases. The CDR3, as DNA: TGCGCCAGCAGCCCCTCCTGGACAACCTACTACGAGCAGTACTTC. This encodes CASSPSWTTYYEQYF.

V and J are TRBV6-6 and TRBJ1-2, with 10 bases aligning to TRBD1. Germline CDR1 reads MNHNY; CDR2 reads SVGAGI (reference sequence). J lost 0 bases, V lost 7 bases, and 5 bases had no gene match. The CDR3 is 15 amino acids. CDR3 sequence: CASKPDRGPNYGYTF. CDR3 in DNA: TGTGCCAGCAAACCCGACAGGGGGCCTAACTATGGCTACACCTTC.

The chain is built from TRBV10-3 and TRBJ2-2; D remains ambiguous. The V gene's germline CDR1 is ENHRY and CDR2 SYGVKD. V shed 10 bases and J shed 7 bases, with 25 bases lying between them. This CDR3 has 16 residues. The CDR3 spells CATRHPAVFSGGELFF. In DNA, the CDR3 is TGTGCCACCCGCCACCCCGCCGTGTTTTCAGGCGGGGAGCTGTTTTTT.

This clone has just a few counts. This sequence joins TRBV14 and TRBJ2-3; D unclear. The V and J ends lost 3 bases and 2 bases respectively, with 12 bases between them. The CDR3 covers 15 residues. CDR1 and CDR2 from the germline V gene are SGHDN and FVKESK. CDR3 sequence reads: CASSHTSRFTDTQYF. CDR3 DNA: TGTGCCAGCAGCCATACTTCGAGATTCACAGATACGCAGTATTTT. Drawing the rest from reference TRBV14 and TRBJ2-3, the complete variable domain is EAGVTQFPSHSVIEKGQTVTLRCDPISGHDNLYWYRRVMGKEIKFLLHFVKESKQDESGMPNNRFLAERTGGTYSTLKVQPAELEDSGVYFCASSHTSRFTDTQYFGPGTRLTVL.